This is a list of T cell receptor beta chains from one sample in a study of cytomegalovirus exposure and HLA in healthy donors. Sequencing was performed with immunoSEQ multiplex PCR; in TCRdb, only in-frame clones are kept and a portion is missing. The sample carries over 150,000 clones, around 80% recorded once. The sample taken for sequencing was PBMCs. Source of these receptors: a man aged 35-49 years in good health and CMV-seronegative. Each CDR3 is given with its conserved first and last residue. The D gene is left open where the match is weak. The size of a clone is reported for some rows only, either as once, few or many, or as a class for expanded clones.

v_gene	abundance	d_gene	j_gene	CDR3nt	CDR3aa
TRBV5-1	-	TRBD1	TRBJ2-3	TGCGCCAGCAGACCCGACAGGGTGGGGACAGATACGCAGTATTTT	CASRPDRVGTDTQYF
TRBV19	-	-	TRBJ2-7	TGTGCCAGTAGTACCGACTCCTCGGGATGGTACGAGCAGTACTTC	CASSTDSSGWYEQYF
TRBV9	-	TRBD2	TRBJ2-1	TGTGCCAGCAGCGTAGAGGGACTAGCGGTTTACAATGAGCAGTTCTTC	CASSVEGLAVYNEQFF
TRBV30	-	-	TRBJ2-7	TGTGCCTGGAGGGGGACTGCTTCCTACGAGCAGTACTTC	CAWRGTASYEQYF
TRBV5-5	-	-	TRBJ1-6	TGTGCCAGCTCCTATACCGGGAATTCACCCCTCCACTTT	CASSYTGNSPLHF
TRBV9	-	-	TRBJ2-1	TGTGCCAGCAGCGTAGGGCCGAGGAGTAGCGATGAGCAGTTCTTC	CASSVGPRSSDEQFF
TRBV19	-	TRBD1	TRBJ1-6	TGTGCCAGTAGGGAGACAGGGGGAAATTCACCCCTCCACTTT	CASRETGGNSPLHF
TRBV5-7	-	-	TRBJ2-5	TGTGCCAGCAGCTTGTGTGAGGTGCCCAACCAAGAGACCCAGTACTTC	CASSLCEVPNQETQYF
TRBV10-2	-	TRBD2	TRBJ2-1	TGCGCCAGCAGTGGAGCGGGGTCGTCCTACAATGAGCAGTTCTTC	CASSGAGSSYNEQFF
TRBV10-3	-	-	TRBJ1-1	TGTGCCATCAGTGAGGAGGTGAACACTGAAGCTTTCTTT	CAISEEVNTEAFF
TRBV5-6	-	TRBD1	TRBJ2-2	TGTGCCAGCAGCCCGACAGGGATCCCCGGGGAGCTGTTTTTT	CASSPTGIPGELFF
TRBV5-4	few	-	TRBJ1-1	TGTGCCAGCAGCCGAGACAGGATGAACACTGAAGCTTTCTTT	CASSRDRMNTEAFF
TRBV10-3	-	-	TRBJ2-1	TGTGCCACCATTAGCTCCTACAATGAGCAGTTCTTC	CATISSYNEQFF
TRBV29-1	few	-	TRBJ1-1	TGCAGCGTTGAGAGGCAGATGAACACTGAAGCTTTCTTT	CSVERQMNTEAFF
TRBV21-1	-	-	TRBJ1-1	TGTGCCAGCAGCAATGGGAAGGGGGCGTCCACTGAAGCTTTCTTT	CASSNGKGASTEAFF
TRBV5-6	few	TRBD1	TRBJ2-7	TGTGCCAGCAGCTTGTGGGACAGGAGCTCCTACGAGCAGTACTTC	CASSLWDRSSYEQYF
TRBV5-1	-	-	TRBJ2-1	TGCGCCAGCAGCTTGGAGGACAGCAATGAGCAGTTCTTC	CASSLEDSNEQFF
TRBV18	once	-	TRBJ2-5	TGTGCCAGCTCAACCCGGGGGGCCAAGGGGGAGACCCAGTACTTC	CASSTRGAKGETQYF
TRBV18	-	-	TRBJ1-2	TGTGCCAGCTCACCAAATCCTAATAATGGCTACACCTTC	CASSPNPNNGYTF
TRBV19	-	-	TRBJ1-5	TGTGCCAGTAGTATACCCCACTTTTCCATAGATCAGCCCCAGCATTTT	CASSIPHFSIDQPQHF
TRBV10-1	-	-	TRBJ2-2	TGCGCCTCATCAACGAACACCGGGGAGCTGTTTTTT	CASSTNTGELFF
TRBV28	-	-	TRBJ2-3	TGTGCCAGCAGGGCCTCCGGGACACCCAGGGCAGATACGCAGTATTTT	CASRASGTPRADTQYF
TRBV21-1	-	-	TRBJ2-7	TGTGCCAGCAGCAAATCCGGGACTCAATACGAGCAGTACTTC	CASSKSGTQYEQYF
TRBV7-2	-	TRBD1	TRBJ1-6	TGTGCCAGCAGCAGGACAGGAAATCGGGATTCACCCCTCCACTTT	CASSRTGNRDSPLHF
TRBV10-3	-	TRBD1	TRBJ2-1	TGTGCCATCAGTCAGGGACAGGGGGGAGGTGAGCAGTTCTTC	CAISQGQGGGEQFF
TRBV7-8	-	-	TRBJ1-5	TGTGCCAGCAGCCCCGGTTTCGGACAGAAAAATCAGCCCCAGCATTTT	CASSPGFGQKNQPQHF
TRBV10-1	-	TRBD2	TRBJ2-3	TGCGCCAGCAGTGAGGCGGGGGAGAATACGCAGTATTTT	CASSEAGENTQYF
TRBV12-5	-	-	TRBJ1-5	TGTGCTAGTGGTCCAACAGGGACCAATCAGCCCCAGCATTTT	CASGPTGTNQPQHF
TRBV7-2	-	-	TRBJ1-6	TGTGCCAGCAGCTACCTAGTACAGGGCAATTCACCCCTCCACTTT	CASSYLVQGNSPLHF
TRBV6-6	-	TRBD2	TRBJ2-1	TGTGCCAGCAGTCCAGCGGGGGGTGAGCAGTTCTTC	CASSPAGGEQFF
TRBV5-1	-	TRBD2	TRBJ2-5	TGCGCCAGCAGCTTGTCCCTGCGGGAGATGCAAGAGACCCAGTACTTC	CASSLSLREMQETQYF
TRBV28	once	-	TRBJ1-6	TGTGTCAGCATCGGGACTGCGACCCCAAATTCACCCCTCCACTTT	CVSIGTATPNSPLHF
TRBV5-4	-	-	TRBJ1-5	TGTGCCAGCAGCTTCCAGGGGAGCAATCAGCCCCAGCATTTT	CASSFQGSNQPQHF
TRBV5-3	few	-	TRBJ1-2	TGTGCCAGAAGCTTGGCCTTCGGGGGATCTGGGTATGGCTACACCTTC	CARSLAFGGSGYGYTF
TRBV6-5	-	TRBD1	TRBJ2-3	TGTGCCACCCGACAGGGACGAGGAACAGATACGCAGTATTTT	CATRQGRGTDTQYF
TRBV14	-	TRBD2	TRBJ2-7	TGTGCCAGCAGCCAAGAGACTAGCGGGGGGGCCAGGAGCGAGCAGTACTTC	CASSQETSGGARSEQYF
TRBV4-3	-	TRBD2	TRBJ2-5	TGCGCCAGCAGCCCTCGACTAGGGGGACGGGAGGGAGTCTTGGAGCAGTACTTC	CASSPRLGGREGVLEQYF
TRBV7-9	-	-	TRBJ2-7	TGTGCCAGCAGCCCAACACAGGGTCCCTCCATCGTCGAGCAGTACTTC	CASSPTQGPSIVEQYF
TRBV5-6	once	-	TRBJ1-1	TGTGCCAGCAGCTTGCCTGGCATGAACACTGAAGCTTTCTTT	CASSLPGMNTEAFF
TRBV14	-	TRBD1	TRBJ1-1	TGTGCCAGCAGCCAGCAGGGGGCAGTTTGGACTGAAGCTTTCTTT	CASSQQGAVWTEAFF
TRBV11-3	-	-	TRBJ2-1	TGTGCCAGCAGCCAGGGCGGGATTTACAATGAGCAGTTCTTC	CASSQGGIYNEQFF
TRBV11-2	-	-	TRBJ1-1	TGTGCCAGCAGCTTAGCGAGGGTAAGGAACACTGAAGCTTTCTTT	CASSLARVRNTEAFF
TRBV28	-	-	TRBJ1-5	TGTGCCAGCAATGATGGACAGCGTCAGCCCCAGCATTTT	CASNDGQRQPQHF
TRBV29-1	-	-	TRBJ2-2	TGCAGCGTTGAAGTCGTGACCGGGGAGCTGTTTTTT	CSVEVVTGELFF